The 16 T cell receptor beta chains given below trace back to one sample, sequenced in a study of beta chain features in type 1 diabetes. The authors reverse transcribed all of the isolated RNA, so sequencing captured expressed TCRB transcripts. The repertoire was sequenced with immunoSEQ multiplex PCR; TCRdb's copy has only in-frame clones and lacks some. The data hold hundreds of thousands of clones, with about 15% observed a single time. Sequenced sample: naive CD4+ T cells from blood. These receptors originate from a man between 25 and 39 years old in good health.

The chain joins TRBV9 to TRBJ1-2, with D perhaps matching TRBD1 (5 bases). CDR3 length equals 16 residues. Deletions cut 3 bases from V and 8 bases from J, with 23 bases between. Germline CDR1 is SGDLS and CDR2 is YYNGEE. CDR3 region: CASSAPQWGVRRGYTF. The CDR3 DNA reads as TGTGCCAGCAGCGCCCCTCAATGGGGGGTGCGTCGGGGCTACACCTTC. Supplemented by reference TRBV9 and TRBJ1-2, the full variable domain reads DSGVTQTPKHLITATGQRVTLRCSPRSGDLSVYWYQQSLDQGLQFLIQYYNGEERAKGNILERFSAQQFPDLHSELNLSSLELGDSALYFCASSAPQWGVRRGYTFGSGTRLTVV.

This clone was counted a few times. The chain joins TRBV30 to TRBJ1-5; no clear D. The ends were cut back, 1 base at V and 7 bases at J, with 11 bases in the middle. The germline CDR1 and CDR2 sequences are GTSNPN and SVGIG (reference sequence). The CDR3 extends over 13 amino acids. DNA for the CDR3: TGTGCCTGGAGTGGTTTGAGGGAACAGCCCCAGCATTTT. This codes for CAWSGLREQPQHF.

The V and J genes are TRBV7-6 and TRBJ2-2, with 9 nucleotides matching TRBD1. The V and J ends lost 5 bases and 6 bases, in that order; junction bases with no gene match: 7. The CDR3 runs 15 residues. Germline CDR1 reads SGHVS; CDR2 reads FNYEAQ. CDR3 protein: CASSLTGGYAGELFF. The CDR3 nucleotides are TGTGCCAGCAGCCTGACAGGGGGATACGCCGGGGAGCTGTTTTTT.

This clone was detected a few times. The chain is built from TRBV5-1 and TRBJ2-5; TRBD1 or TRBD2 may be the D gene (5 bases each). This CDR3 spans 14 amino acids. Germline V lookup: CDR1 SGHRS, CDR2 YFSETQ. V lost 4 bases and J 5 bases, leaving 15 bases between the germline ends. DNA of the CDR3: TGCGCCAGCAGCGCCTTTGAGGGGCGGGAGACCCAGTACTTC. Protein: CASSAFEGRETQYF.

The chain links TRBV6-5 to TRBJ2-5; D is possibly TRBD1 (5 bases). From germline, CDR1 is MNHEY and CDR2 SVGAGI. The CDR3 length is 12 residues. Trimming removed 5 bases from V and 1 base from J, with 5 bases in between. The CDR3 bases are TGTGCCAGCAGTGACAGCCAAGAGACCCAGTACTTC. It specifies CASSDSQETQYF.

A few counts support this clone. V usage is TRBV5-1 and J usage is TRBJ2-5; D gene unclear. Trimming took off 2 bases at V and 2 bases at J, with 13 bases between the two ends. This CDR3 comprises 15 residues. The germline V gene has CDR1 SGHRS and CDR2 YFSETQ. The CDR3 here is CASSFTASNQETQYF. CDR3 DNA sequence: TGCGCCAGCAGCTTCACCGCCAGTAATCAAGAGACCCAGTACTTC.

This clone came up a few times. This sequence joins TRBV25-1 and TRBJ2-3, with TRBD2 identical over 9 bases. The trim removed 8 bases at V and 4 bases at J, leaving 7 bases unmatched. CDR1 and CDR2 (germline): MGHDK, SYGVNS. The CDR3 is made up of 14 amino acids. CDR3 amino acids: CASRISGSSDTQYF. The CDR3 DNA is TGTGCCAGCCGAATTAGCGGGAGTTCAGATACGCAGTATTTT.

The chain has TRBV29-1 and TRBJ2-3; 8 bases align to TRBD2. The germline gives CDR1 SQVTM, CDR2 ANQGSEA. This CDR3 has 13 residues. V trimming: 7 bases; J trimming: 1 base; junction bases outside the gene matches: 4. The CDR3 DNA follows: TGCAGCGGCCGGGGGGGAGGCACAGATACGCAGTATTTT. Its translation is CSGRGGGTDTQYF.

The CDR3 is CASSRTGDTSTQYF. The CDR3, as DNA: TGTGCCAGCAGTCGAACAGGGGATACGTCTACGCAGTATTTT. V usage is TRBV6-5 and J usage is TRBJ2-3; 7 bases are a match to TRBD1. The germline gives CDR1 MNHEY, CDR2 SVGAGI. V lost 5 bases and J lost 8; bases outside the gene matches: 10. This CDR3 is 14 amino acids long.

This clone was counted a single time. This sequence joins TRBV11-2 and TRBJ2-7; D unresolved. V was shortened by 1 base and J by 4 bases, with 11 bases between the two germline ends. The CDR3 is made up of 14 amino acids. CDR1 is SGHAT, CDR2 FQNNGV, per germline. CDR3 bases: TGTGCCAGCAGCTTAGCTCCCGGGTTATACGAGCAGTACTTC. Protein product: CASSLAPGLYEQYF.

The chain carries TRBV4-1 and TRBJ2-1; TRBD2 matches at 12 bases. CDR3 length: 15 amino acids. V lost 4 bases, J lost 7 bases, and 5 bases stayed unmatched. The germline CDR1 and CDR2 sequences are MGHRA and YSYEKL. In DNA, the CDR3 is TGCGCCAGCAGCCCTAGGACTAGCGGGGTGAATGAGCAGTTCTTC. Its translation is CASSPRTSGVNEQFF.

The chain joins TRBV6-6 to TRBJ2-7; D remains unclear. With 0 bases removed from V and 11 bases from J, the gap between germline ends came to 2 bases. This CDR3 is 9 amino acids long. Germline V gene lookup returns CDR1 MNHNY and CDR2 SVGAGI (reference sequence). CDR3 nucleotides: TGTGCCAGCAGTTACTCGAAGTACGTC. Amino acids: CASSYSKYV.

V and J are TRBV6-1 and TRBJ2-7; D gene ambiguous. Germline loops: CDR1 MNHNS, CDR2 SASEGT. This CDR3 spans 12 amino acids. Trimming left V 8 bases short and J 4 bases short, with 12 bases between. The CDR3 spells CASFPVGYEQYV. Here the CDR3 DNA reads TGTGCCAGCTTCCCGGTGGGGTACGAGCAGTACGTC.

This chain joins TRBV7-6 and TRBJ2-7; no clear D gene. The germline V and J ends were trimmed by 1 base and 4 bases, with 2 bases remaining between them. The CDR3 runs 11 residues. CDR1 is SGHVS and CDR2 is FNYEAQ in the germline V gene. In nucleotides, the CDR3 is TGTGCCAGCAGCTTAGTTTACGAGCAGTACTTC. It yields the protein CASSLVYEQYF.

Only a few counts were recorded for this clone. This sequence joins TRBV2 and TRBJ2-1; 7 bases fit TRBD2. The V and J ends lost 4 bases and 6 bases, in that order; junction bases with no gene match: 15. The CDR3 has 17 amino acids. Germline assignment: CDR1 SNHLY and CDR2 FYNNEI. The CDR3 is CASSVVGGKGVFNEQFF. CDR3 DNA sequence: TGTGCCAGCAGTGTTGTGGGAGGGAAAGGGGTCTTCAATGAGCAGTTCTTC.

This chain links TRBV4-1 with TRBJ2-1, with TRBD1 matching 7 bases. The CDR3 sequence is 17 residues long. Trimming removed 6 bases from V and 3 bases from J; junction bases left unmatched: 14. Germline CDR1 is MGHRA and CDR2 is YSYEKL. The CDR3 reads CASSRDRDLSRYNEQFF. CDR3 DNA: TGCGCCAGCAGTCGCGACAGGGACCTCTCTCGCTACAATGAGCAGTTCTTC.